This TCR beta chain was recovered during a study of T cell responses to AZD1222 COVID-19 vaccine. V lost 0 bases, J lost 5 bases, and 10 bases lay in between. Germline CDR1 and CDR2: LGHDT and YNNKEL (reference sequence). The CDR3 extends over 14 amino acids. Study-wide points: Per reports, nearly half of all spike-specific TCRs target regions that are unmutated in variants. There were mostly white British donors and more females than males, and clonal diversity was possibly underestimated.

TCRdb's copy holds only in-frame clones and misses some; the assay was immunoSEQ multiplex PCR. The sample holds some 130,000 clones, approximately 80% seen once. Comment on this clone: Its antigen is currently unknown.

The TCR comes from an adult in good health. The chain carries TRBV3-1 (or the pseudogene TRBV3-2) and TRBJ1-1; possibly TRBD1 for D (6 bases). The sample in question was peripheral blood, obtained on day 0 of AZD1222 vaccination. CDR3 sequence (DNA): TGTGCCAGCAGCCAAGAAAGAAGGGGGACTGAAGCTTTCTTT. Translation: CASSQERRGTEAFF.